This T cell receptor beta chain was identified in a study of blood T cell repertoires in COVID-19. Clones were read by immunoSEQ multiplex PCR, and TCRdb kept only the in-frame ones, dropping some. In the table there are over 200,000 clones, about 80% of which are singletons. V dropped 6 bases and J dropped 5 bases, with 20 bases sitting between them. CDR1 is GTSNPN, CDR2 SVGIG, per germline (reference sequence). CDR3 size: 16 residues. Specimen: PBMCs or T cells enriched from blood (not recorded which). The V call is TRBV30, the J call TRBJ1-6, with unresolved D. The sequence was obtained from a man in his sixties who had recovered from COVID-19. CDR3 nucleotides: TGTGCCTGTCGTGAGGCCTCGAAAATCGATAATTCACCCCTCCACTTT. Protein product: CACREASKIDNSPLHF.